This T cell receptor (beta chain) was obtained from a study of control samples from healthy donors and cancer patients. Germline assignment: CDR1 SGHKS and CDR2 YYEKEE (reference sequence). The CDR3 runs to 17 residues. With V trimmed by 5 bases and J by 2 bases, 13 bases remained unmatched. TCRdb keeps only in-frame clones here, not all; method: immunoSEQ multiplex PCR. Of about 94,000 clones in the sample, 90% are singletons; the top ten hold over 3%. The origin of this receptor is a young woman in good health. The chain employs TRBV5-5 and TRBJ1-2, with 9 bases identical to TRBD1. The sequencing sample was made of blood. In nucleotides, the CDR3 is TGTGCCAGCAGTCTCTCTCTTGGACAGGGGTGGAACTATGGCTACACCTTC. Translation: CASSLSLGQGWNYGYTF.